A single sample gave rise to the 20 T cell receptor beta chains below, sequenced in a study of blood T cells in healthy people across ages. A J-beta primer mix and a sample-barcoded 5' primer were used in a second PCR of about 7 to 12 cycles. Via MiXCR, TCRdb re-called the 5' RACE reads, giving one row per CDR3 protein. The table has approximately 810,000 distinct CDR3 sequences, around 36% seen once. Sequencing used blood. The receptor set was obtained from a man aged 18 to 30 in good health.

J is TRBJ1-1 and V is TRBV20-1, with TRBD1 matching 7 bases. This CDR3 has 13 residues. With 5 bases clipped from V and 6 bases from J, the junction kept 9 bases outside the gene matches. In germline, CDR1 is DFQATT, CDR2 SNEGSKA (reference sequence). In DNA, the CDR3 is TGCAGTGCTGCTACGACAGGGAAGTCTGAAGCTTTCTTT. Its protein is CSAATTGKSEAFF.

V gene TRBV9 combines with J gene TRBJ1-2, with no clear D. The length of the CDR3 is 14 residues. The germline V gene encodes CDR1 SGDLS and CDR2 YYNGEE. Deletions cut 0 bases from V and 4 bases from J, with 10 bases between. This CDR3 reads CASSVGQTSYGYTF. CDR3 sequence (DNA): TGTGCCAGCAGCGTAGGCCAGACTAGCTATGGCTACACCTTC.

The chain carries TRBV5-1 and TRBJ2-1, with 11 bases that match TRBD2. The CDR3 has 16 amino acids. V shed 4 bases and J 6 bases; nucleotides not matched to a gene: 9. Germline V gives CDR1 SGHRS, CDR2 YFSETQ. CDR3 bases: TGCGCCAGCAGCGCGGTTAGCGGGAGGGCCGGCAATGAGCAGTTCTTC. It codes for CASSAVSGRAGNEQFF.

The rearrangement uses TRBV27 and TRBJ2-3; the D is unclear. This CDR3 comprises 15 residues. Trimming pared 5 bases from V and 2 bases from J, leaving 14 bases between. Germline V gene sequence: CDR1 MNHEY, CDR2 SMNVEV (reference sequence). CDR3 nucleotides: TGTGCCAGCAGTCCGAACTCGCTTACCACAGATACGCAGTATTTT. Translation: CASSPNSLTTDTQYF.

The table lists this clonotype with a few counts. In DNA, the CDR3 is TGTGCCAGCAGTTTGGACAGATCTAAGCCCACAGTTAATACTAGCACAGATACGCAGTATTTT. Its protein product is CASSLDRSKPTVNTSTDTQYF. This chain joins TRBV12-3 or TRBV12-4 and TRBJ2-3, with D possibly being TRBD1 (6 bases). The CDR3 consists of 21 residues. The V and J ends lost 3 bases and 0 bases respectively, with 28 bases between them.

This chain uses TRBV28 with TRBJ2-3, with D unresolved. Germline V gene lookup returns CDR1 MDHEN and CDR2 SYDVKM. The CDR3 has 13 residues. Trimming removed 1 base at V and 5 bases at J, with 7 bases between. In DNA, the CDR3 is TGTGCCAGCAGTTTATTACGGCTAGATACGCAGTATTTT. Protein sequence: CASSLLRLDTQYF.

This clonotype occurred a few times. The genes are TRBV7-2 and TRBJ1-2; D unclear. This CDR3 has 17 residues. Trimming left V 1 base short and J 2 bases short, with 17 bases between. CDR1 and CDR2 (germline): SGHTA, FQGNSA. The CDR3 loop reads CASSLVISESQNYGYTF. The CDR3 nucleotides read TGTGCCAGCAGCTTAGTGATATCGGAGTCGCAAAACTATGGCTACACCTTC.

The chain recombines TRBV20-1 with TRBJ2-4; D is undetermined. V lost 3 bases and J lost 13, with 19 bases in between. CDR1 DFQATT and CDR2 SNEGSKA come from the germline V gene (reference sequence). This CDR3 contains 13 residues. The CDR3 loop is CSASRELFNEQYF. The CDR3, as DNA: TGCAGTGCTAGTAGGGAACTTTTTAATGAGCAGTACTTC.

The chain links TRBV7-9 to TRBJ2-1, with TRBD1 matching over 7 bases. Matching the DNA end better, TRBJ2-7 makes the J call doubtful. CDR3 length: 15 amino acids. CDR1 is SEHNR, CDR2 FQNEAQ, per germline (reference sequence). This CDR3 reads CASSEQGNPHNQQYF. CDR3 nucleotide sequence: TGTGCCAGCAGCGAACAGGGGAATCCCCACAATCAGCAGTACTTC.

This clonotype was detected only a few times. CDR3 amino acids: CASILRTSLSTDTQYF. CDR3 DNA sequence: TGTGCCAGCATCCTCAGGACATCCCTTAGCACAGATACGCAGTATTTT. This chain connects TRBV6-6 to TRBJ2-3, with D possibly TRBD1 on 5 matching bases. The germline V gene encodes CDR1 MNHNY and CDR2 SVGAGI (reference sequence). The germline V and J ends were trimmed by 7 bases and 0 bases, with 17 bases remaining between them. The CDR3 runs 16 residues.

This chain joins TRBV7-2 and TRBJ2-3; maybe TRBD1 (5 bases). Germline V gives CDR1 SGHTA, CDR2 FQGNSA. The CDR3 runs to 15 residues. Deletions cut 5 bases from V and 0 bases from J, with 12 bases between. The CDR3, as DNA: TGTGCCAGCAGCGCCCAGACAGCTAGCACAGATACGCAGTATTTT. Its protein is CASSAQTASTDTQYF.

The chain joins TRBV2 to TRBJ2-1; D might be TRBD1 or TRBD2, each matching 6 bases. Looked up from germline, CDR1 is SNHLY and CDR2 is FYNNEI. The V gene lost 8 bases and the J gene lost 4 bases, with 39 bases spanning the gap. The CDR3 loop spans 22 amino acids. The CDR3 region has the DNA TGTGCCAGCCCGAGCGAATCAGAAAGGGGGGTACGACCCTTTACTCCTTACAATGAGCAGTTCTTC. Protein product: CASPSESERGVRPFTPYNEQFF.

The chain is built from TRBV7-9 and TRBJ2-5; 7 bases are shared with TRBD2. V lost 6 bases to trimming and J lost 4 bases; unmatched junction nucleotides: 5. This CDR3 comprises 13 residues. Germline assignment: CDR1 SEHNR and CDR2 FQNEAQ (reference sequence). CDR3: CASRASGRETQYF. DNA for the CDR3: TGTGCCAGCAGGGCTAGCGGTAGAGAGACCCAGTACTTC.

The rearrangement uses TRBV6-2 or TRBV6-3 and TRBJ2-5; D gene unclear. TRBJ2-7 matches the DNA end more closely, so the J call is doubtful. The germline gives CDR1 MNHEY, CDR2 SVGEGT. This CDR3 spans 15 amino acids. CDR3 nucleotide sequence: TGTGCCAGCAGTTTTCGAGGCTCCATCTCCTACGAGCAGTACTTC. Amino acids: CASSFRGSISYEQYF.

This clonotype was detected a few times. The CDR3 sequence is CASSFSAKVIPTDTQYF. The CDR3 nucleotides are TGTGCCAGCAGTTTCAGTGCGAAGGTTATTCCCACAGATACGCAGTATTTT. V gene TRBV6-6 combines with J gene TRBJ2-3; D gene uncertain. The V end was cut by 4 bases, the J end by 2 bases, with 19 bases between. The CDR3 loop spans 17 amino acids. Germline V gives CDR1 MNHNY, CDR2 SVGAGI (reference sequence).

This clonotype was seen many times. The V call is TRBV4-2, the J call TRBJ1-2, with D perhaps matching TRBD1 (5 bases). This CDR3 has 17 residues. CDR1 and CDR2 (germline): LGHNA, YNFKEQ. The V gene lost 2 bases and the J gene lost 8 bases, with 24 bases spanning the gap. CDR3 nucleotide sequence: TGTGCCAGCAGCCAAACTCGGGAGGGGCCACCTATATACGGCTACACCTTC. Amino acids: CASSQTREGPPIYGYTF.

As to this clonotype: Germline is not matched at one junction end, which may reflect a read error. This rearrangement joins TRBV20-1 to TRBJ2-1; 11 nucleotides line up with TRBD2. The germline gives CDR1 DFQATT, CDR2 SNEGSKA (reference sequence). The CDR3 is 15 residues long. As DNA, the CDR3 is TGCAGTGCAGAACGTAGCGGGGGGGCCTACAGTGAGCAGTTCTTC. Amino acids: CSAERSGGAYSEQFF.

Notes on this clonotype: This sequence may be a read error, since a much larger clone differs from it by one base. The chain employs TRBV7-2 and TRBJ2-3, with 9 nucleotides matching TRBD2. From germline, CDR1 is SGHTA and CDR2 FQGNSA. Unmatched junction bases numbered 2, after V lost 0 bases and J lost 7 bases. The CDR3 totals 14 residues. CDR3 residues: CTSSLASGGNTQYF. For the CDR3, the DNA is TGTACCAGCAGCTTAGCTAGCGGGGGAAATACGCAGTATTTT.

This clonotype is a singleton in its sample. The chain couples TRBV5-1 to TRBJ1-1; the D is unclear. Trimming removed 4 bases from V and 0 bases from J, with 13 bases in between. The CDR3 totals 15 residues. CDR1 is SGHRS and CDR2 is YFSETQ in the germline V gene. DNA of the CDR3: TGCGCCAGCAGCCTCTGGGAGGGTTTGAACACTGAAGCTTTCTTT. Its protein product is CASSLWEGLNTEAFF.

The genes are TRBV4-2 and TRBJ1-5, with 9 bases matching TRBD1. Trimming cost V 2 bases and J 1 base; bases outside gene matches: 3. Germline CDR1 and CDR2: LGHNA and YNFKEQ. The CDR3 has 16 amino acids. This CDR3 is CASSQPDRGSNQPQHF. The DNA for the CDR3 is TGTGCCAGCAGCCAACCGGACAGGGGAAGCAATCAGCCCCAGCATTTT.